This T cell receptor beta chain was sequenced for a study of cytomegalovirus exposure and HLA in healthy donors. Study-wide points: After further analysis at a later stage, around 17,000 TCR beta sequences were associated with HLA alleles at 0.05 false discovery rate.

As for this clone: The antigen is undetermined.

The study ran its PCR with 60 Vbeta and 13 Jbeta primers. Using immunoSEQ multiplex PCR, the repertoire was profiled, and TCRdb retains in-frame clones only, with some absent. The sample holds 160,000 or so clones, around four fifths seen once. The germline gives CDR1 SGHNT, CDR2 YENEEA. V was shortened by 3 bases and J by 0 bases, with 7 bases between the two germline ends. The CDR3 has 14 amino acids. The chain combines TRBV11-3 with TRBJ2-3, with D maybe TRBD2 (5 bases). The receptor was isolated from a woman in her twenties or thirties in good health and CMV-seronegative. Sequencing was carried out using PBMCs. Here the CDR3 reads CASSLTTSTDTQYF. CDR3 DNA sequence: TGTGCCAGCAGCTTGACTACGAGCACAGATACGCAGTATTTT.